This paragraph reports one T cell receptor (beta chain). The CDR3 contains 14 residues. Trimming removed 4 bases from V and 7 bases from J, with 18 bases in between. Germline assignment: CDR1 SGHRS and CDR2 YFSETQ. This record belongs to a study of blood T cell repertoires in COVID-19. Study-wide context: Material from acute and convalescent COVID-19 was sourced from the United States, Italy and Spain. PBMCs, B-cell-depleted T cells, or T cells provided the cDNA or gDNA that made up the material.

Authors' data handling: The assay estimated nucleated cells by amplifying reference gene primers. TCRdb's table, derived via immunoSEQ multiplex PCR, lists solely in-frame clones and lacks some. V and J calls plus clone size are reproduced from that table; the DNA served to infer D and trimming. Counted here are about 120,000 clones, about 80% occurring once; the ten biggest clones make up almost 4%. Sequencing was done on a sample of peripheral blood. The genes are TRBV5-1 and TRBJ2-7; weak D call: TRBD2 (7 bases). The TCR sequence derives from a woman of 80 years or more with acute or convalescent COVID-19. CDR3 residues: CASSPVGGPGEQYF. DNA of the CDR3: TGCGCCAGCAGCCCGGTCGGGGGGCCGGGTGAGCAGTACTTC.